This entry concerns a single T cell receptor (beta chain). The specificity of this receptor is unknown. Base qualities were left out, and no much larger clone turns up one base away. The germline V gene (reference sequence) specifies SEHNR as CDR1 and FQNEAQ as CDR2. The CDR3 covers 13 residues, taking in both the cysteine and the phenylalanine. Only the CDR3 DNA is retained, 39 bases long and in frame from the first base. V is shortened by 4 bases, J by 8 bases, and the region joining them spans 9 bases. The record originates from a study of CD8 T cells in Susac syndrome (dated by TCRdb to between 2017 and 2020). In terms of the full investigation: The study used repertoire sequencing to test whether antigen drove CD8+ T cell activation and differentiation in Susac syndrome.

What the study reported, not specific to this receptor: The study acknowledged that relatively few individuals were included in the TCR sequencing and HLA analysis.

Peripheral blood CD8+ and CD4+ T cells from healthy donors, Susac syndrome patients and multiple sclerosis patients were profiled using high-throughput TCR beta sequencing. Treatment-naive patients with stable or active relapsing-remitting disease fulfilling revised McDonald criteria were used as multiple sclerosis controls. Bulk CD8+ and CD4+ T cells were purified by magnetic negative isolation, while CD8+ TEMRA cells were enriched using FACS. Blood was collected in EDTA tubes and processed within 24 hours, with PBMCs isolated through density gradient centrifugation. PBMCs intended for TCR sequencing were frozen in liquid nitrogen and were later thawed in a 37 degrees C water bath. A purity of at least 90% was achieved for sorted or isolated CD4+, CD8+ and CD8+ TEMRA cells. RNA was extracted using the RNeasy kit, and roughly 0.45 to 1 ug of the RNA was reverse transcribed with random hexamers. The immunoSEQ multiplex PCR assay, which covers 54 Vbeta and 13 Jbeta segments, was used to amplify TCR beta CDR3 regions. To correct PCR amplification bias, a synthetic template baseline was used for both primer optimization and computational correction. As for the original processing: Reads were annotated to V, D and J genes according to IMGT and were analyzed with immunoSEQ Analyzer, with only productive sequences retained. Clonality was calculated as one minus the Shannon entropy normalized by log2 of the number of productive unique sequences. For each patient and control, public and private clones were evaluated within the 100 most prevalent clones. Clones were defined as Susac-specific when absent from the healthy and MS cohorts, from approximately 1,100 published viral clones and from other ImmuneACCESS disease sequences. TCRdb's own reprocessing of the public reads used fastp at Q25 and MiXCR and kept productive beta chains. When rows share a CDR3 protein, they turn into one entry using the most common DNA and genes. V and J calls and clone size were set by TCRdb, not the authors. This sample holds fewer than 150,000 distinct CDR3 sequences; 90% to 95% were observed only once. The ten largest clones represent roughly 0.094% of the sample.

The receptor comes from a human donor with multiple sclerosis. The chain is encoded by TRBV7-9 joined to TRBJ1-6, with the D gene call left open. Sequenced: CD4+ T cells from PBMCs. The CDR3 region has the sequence CASSSIFHSPLHF. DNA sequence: TGTGCCAGCAGCTCAATATTCCATTCACCCCTCCACTTT.